Presented here are 26 T cell receptor beta chains from one specimen sequenced in a study of cytomegalovirus exposure and HLA in healthy donors. A multiplex PCR was run with 60 Vbeta primers and 13 Jbeta primers. Measured with immunoSEQ multiplex PCR; TCRdb has only the in-frame clones, and not every one. The sample holds around 120,000 clones, about 83% seen once. The specimen sequenced was PBMCs. The source of these receptors is a young man in good health and CMV-seronegative.

The rearrangement uses TRBV28 and TRBJ1-4; 7 bases fit TRBD1. This CDR3 has 15 amino acids. V was pared by 3 bases and J by 6 bases, with 7 bases of the junction left unmatched. The germline CDR1 and CDR2 sequences are MDHEN and SYDVKM. Here the CDR3 reads CASSFRGQGDEKLFF. CDR3 in DNA: TGTGCCAGCAGTTTCAGAGGTCAGGGGGATGAAAAACTGTTTTTT.

This clone was seen only once. The V call is TRBV6-5, the J call TRBJ1-1; D is unresolved. V was clipped by 6 bases and J by 2 bases, with 10 bases between them. The length of the CDR3 is 13 residues. Germline CDR1 reads MNHEY; CDR2 reads SVGAGI. The CDR3 DNA is TGTGCCAGCAGCCCACAGATAAACACTGAAGCTTTCTTT. As protein: CASSPQINTEAFF.

The chain joins TRBV5-1 to TRBJ2-3; TRBD1 is a possible D gene (5 bases). This CDR3 is 16 amino acids long. With 7 bases removed from V and 0 bases from J, the gap between germline ends came to 18 bases. Germline assignment: CDR1 SGHRS and CDR2 YFSETQ. The CDR3 DNA reads as TGCGCCAGCGCAATGCAGGGAACCTTTAGCACAGATACGCAGTATTTT. As protein: CASAMQGTFSTDTQYF.

The chain recombines TRBV5-4 with TRBJ2-1; 9 positions agree with TRBD1. V gave up 0 bases and J gave up 4 bases; unmatched junction bases: 5. CDR3 length equals 16 residues. Per germline, CDR1 SGHNT and CDR2 YYREEE (reference sequence). DNA of the CDR3: TGTGCCAGCAGCTTGGGACAGGGGGGAAGGTACAATGAGCAGTTCTTC. Residues: CASSLGQGGRYNEQFF.

The rearrangement links TRBV19 to TRBJ1-4; perhaps TRBD1 as D (5 bases). CDR1 is LNHDA, CDR2 SQIVND, per germline (reference sequence). This CDR3 has 13 residues. Trimming shortened V by 1 base and J by 8 bases, and 8 bases separated the two germline ends. Here the CDR3 DNA reads TGTGCCAGTAGTATAGCAAACAGGGAAAAACTGTTTTTT. It translates to CASSIANREKLFF.

The J gene is TRBJ1-5, the V gene TRBV10-3; 9 bases align to TRBD1. J lost 4 bases, V lost 3 bases, and 1 base had no gene match. Germline V lookup: CDR1 ENHRY, CDR2 SYGVKD. This CDR3 region has 14 residues. The CDR3 here is CAISEQGANQPQHF. CDR3 sequence (DNA): TGTGCCATCAGTGAACAGGGGGCGAATCAGCCCCAGCATTTT.

This rearrangement joins TRBV11-2 to TRBJ2-5, with 9 nucleotides matching TRBD1. With V trimmed by 5 bases and J by 6 bases, 7 bases remained unmatched. Germline V gene data show CDR1 as SGHAT and CDR2 as FQNNGV. CDR3 size: 14 residues. The chain's CDR3 is CASSQRTGGKTQYF. The CDR3 DNA reads TGTGCCAGCAGCCAGAGAACAGGGGGCAAGACCCAGTACTTC.

This sequence joins TRBV28 and TRBJ1-2; D uncertain. Germline V gene sequence: CDR1 MDHEN, CDR2 SYDVKM. CDR3 length equals 14 residues. V gave up 5 bases and J gave up 8 bases, with 18 bases separating them. The CDR3 DNA follows: TGTGCCAGCAGTCCTCTACGGACTGTTTGGGGCTACACCTTC. This translates into CASSPLRTVWGYTF.

This chain uses TRBV29-1 with TRBJ2-1, with D uncertain. Germline CDR1 SQVTM, CDR2 ANQGSEA. The V gene lost 3 bases and the J gene lost 4 bases, with 7 bases spanning the gap. CDR3 size: 12 residues. In DNA form, the CDR3 reads TGCAGCGTTGAGTTAGTATACAATGAGCAGTTCTTC. This encodes CSVELVYNEQFF.

The chain joins TRBV2 to TRBJ1-5; 8 bases are shared with TRBD1. The CDR3 is made up of 15 amino acids. Germline assignment: CDR1 SNHLY and CDR2 FYNNEI. Trimming at V came to 4 bases and at J to 5 bases, leaving 7 bases not matched to a gene. CDR3: CASSGRDRTDQPQHF. The CDR3 bases are TGTGCCAGCAGTGGGCGGGACAGGACGGATCAGCCCCAGCATTTT.

This sequence joins TRBV2 and TRBJ2-5, with 7 bases fitting TRBD1. The end of the DNA is better explained by TRBJ2-7, so the J call may be wrong. The CDR3 sequence is 13 residues long. Germline CDR1 and CDR2: SNHLY and FYNNEI. The CDR3 here is CASHDRDPYEQYF. The CDR3 bases are TGTGCCAGCCATGACAGGGACCCCTACGAGCAGTACTTC.

The rearrangement joins TRBV7-7 to TRBJ2-2, with a possible D match to TRBD1 (5 bases). V was shortened by 4 bases and J by 2 bases, with 20 bases between the two germline ends. This CDR3 has 18 residues. Germline CDR1 SSHAT, CDR2 FNYEAQ (reference sequence). The CDR3 DNA reads as TGTGCCAGCAGCTCCCTCCCTGACAGCCCCTTAAACACCGGGGAGCTGTTTTTT. Translated: CASSSLPDSPLNTGELFF.

This chain links TRBV7-3 with TRBJ2-3; TRBD2 agrees at 15 bases. Germline values: CDR1 SGHTA, CDR2 FQGTGA. This CDR3 has 16 residues. The trim removed 2 bases at V and 9 bases at J, leaving 6 bases unmatched. The CDR3 spells CASSLGGLAGGGTQYF. In DNA form, the CDR3 reads TGTGCCAGCAGCTTAGGGGGACTAGCGGGGGGTGGGACGCAGTATTTT.

The rearrangement uses TRBV5-1 and TRBJ2-6; no reliable D call. This CDR3 region has 15 residues. Trimming pared 4 bases from V and 0 bases from J, leaving 8 bases between. Germline values: CDR1 SGHRS, CDR2 YFSETQ. The CDR3 protein is CASSIPSSGANVLTF. The CDR3 nucleotides are TGCGCCAGCAGCATACCGAGCTCTGGGGCCAACGTCCTGACTTTC.

With regard to this clone: The same CDR3 is also encoded by other DNA sequences in this sample. The chain carries TRBV30 and TRBJ2-1, with D maybe TRBD2 (5 bases). The CDR3 is made up of 13 amino acids. Germline V gene lookup returns CDR1 GTSNPN and CDR2 SVGIG (reference sequence). Trimming left V 3 bases short and J 6 bases short, with 12 bases between. The CDR3 here is CAWSLGEGNEQFF. Here the CDR3 DNA reads TGTGCCTGGAGCCTAGGAGAGGGCAATGAGCAGTTCTTC.

The chain recombines TRBV30 with TRBJ1-2; weak D call: TRBD1 (6 bases). The CDR3 is made up of 12 amino acids. Germline lookup yields CDR1 GTSNPN and CDR2 SVGIG (reference sequence). V lost 2 bases and J lost 8, with 12 bases in between. This CDR3 reads CAWSSRQDGYTF. The CDR3 coding sequence is TGTGCCTGGAGTTCCCGACAGGACGGCTACACCTTC.

The table lists this clone with a count of one. The chain carries TRBV9 and TRBJ2-1, with 9 bases lining up with TRBD1. The trim removed 0 bases at V and 5 bases at J, leaving 6 bases unmatched. Germline lookup yields CDR1 SGDLS and CDR2 YYNGEE. The CDR3 sequence is 16 residues long. The CDR3 sequence: CASSVGEGQGNNEQFF. For the CDR3, the DNA is TGTGCCAGCAGCGTAGGCGAAGGACAGGGGAACAATGAGCAGTTCTTC.

This clone was seen a handful of times. The rearrangement joins TRBV28 to TRBJ2-5, with TRBD1 matching over 8 bases. The V gene's germline CDR1 is MDHEN and CDR2 SYDVKM. J lost 5 bases, V lost 1 base, and 9 bases had no gene match. The CDR3 sequence is 16 residues long. Here the CDR3 reads CASSLLAGGAGETQYF. The CDR3 DNA reads as TGTGCCAGCAGTTTATTGGCAGGGGGCGCCGGGGAGACCCAGTACTTC.

The chain combines TRBV7-8 with TRBJ2-7; D perhaps matches TRBD2 (7 bases). The V end lost 6 bases, the J end lost 3 bases, and 21 bases lay between the germline ends. The CDR3 is 16 residues long. The germline gives CDR1 SGHVS, CDR2 FQNEAQ. The CDR3 bases are TGTGCCAGCAGGCCCGCAGGTCTCGGGGGGCACTACGAGCAGTACTTC. Translating gives CASRPAGLGGHYEQYF. The variable domain in full, completed from reference TRBV7-8 and TRBJ2-7, reads GAGVSQSPRYKVAKRGQDVALRCDPISGHVSLFWYQQALGQGPEFLTYFQNEAQLDKSGLPSDRFFAERPEGSVSTLKIQRTQQEDSAVYLCASRPAGLGGHYEQYFGPGTRLTVT.

V and J are TRBV7-6 and TRBJ2-1; D perhaps matches TRBD2 (6 bases). Looked up from germline, CDR1 is SGHVS and CDR2 is FNYEAQ. This CDR3 contains 15 residues. Trimming stripped 5 bases from V and 0 bases from J, with 11 bases between. Written as DNA, the CDR3 is TGTGCCAGCAGCCTCCGGGACTTCTCCTACAATGAGCAGTTCTTC. It is translated as CASSLRDFSYNEQFF.

V usage is TRBV9 and J usage is TRBJ1-2, with 7 bases aligning to TRBD1. The germline V gene encodes CDR1 SGDLS and CDR2 YYNGEE. The V segment lost 3 bases and the J segment 5 bases; nucleotides outside the gene matches: 7. There are 14 residues in the CDR3. The CDR3 DNA sequence: TGTGCCAGCAGCGGACTGAAACAGGGGTATGGCTACACCTTC. Translating gives CASSGLKQGYGYTF. Looking up the rest from reference TRBV9 and TRBJ1-2 gives the full variable domain: DSGVTQTPKHLITATGQRVTLRCSPRSGDLSVYWYQQSLDQGLQFLIQYYNGEERAKGNILERFSAQQFPDLHSELNLSSLELGDSALYFCASSGLKQGYGYTFGSGTRLTVV.

This sequence joins TRBV7-3 and TRBJ2-2, with 13 nucleotides matching TRBD2. V lost 6 bases, J lost 4 bases, and 8 bases stayed unmatched. The CDR3 length is 17 residues. The germline gives CDR1 SGHTA, CDR2 FQGTGA. The CDR3 region has the DNA TGTGCCAGCAGTCGGGGACTAGCGGGGCCGAGCACCGGGGAGCTGTTTTTT. This sequence encodes CASSRGLAGPSTGELFF. The complete variable domain, with remaining parts taken from reference TRBV7-3 and TRBJ2-2, reads GAGVSQTPSNKVTEKGKYVELRCDPISGHTALYWYRQSLGQGPEFLIYFQGTGAADDSGLPNDRFFAVRPEGSVSTLKIQRTERGDSAVYLCASSRGLAGPSTGELFFGEGSRLTVL.

This clone was detected only a few times. The sample holds other DNA sequences that translate to the same CDR3. This rearrangement joins TRBV19 to TRBJ1-6; weak D call: TRBD1 (6 bases). Germline CDR1 is LNHDA and CDR2 is SQIVND (reference sequence). Trimming pared 3 bases from V and 10 bases from J, leaving 13 bases between. This CDR3 contains 14 residues. CDR3 sequence: CASSIQGKESPLHF. The CDR3 DNA reads as TGTGCCAGTAGTATCCAGGGGAAGGAGTCACCCCTCCACTTT.

V gene TRBV27 combines with J gene TRBJ2-7; a weak D match, TRBD2 (5 bases). Germline CDR1 is MNHEY and CDR2 is SMNVEV (reference sequence). V was pared by 9 bases and J by 5 bases, with 17 bases between. This CDR3 region has 13 residues. DNA of the CDR3: TGTGCCAGTGCCAGGACTGGTTCTAACGAGCAGTACTTC. This translates into CASARTGSNEQYF.

The V gene is TRBV11-3, the J gene TRBJ1-1, with D tentatively TRBD1 (5 bases). The CDR3 loop spans 13 amino acids. Between the trimmed V and J ends, which lost 5 bases and 4 bases, there was a span of 11 bases. Germline CDR1 reads SGHNT; CDR2 reads YENEEA. This CDR3 reads CASSKQVRTEAFF. The DNA of the CDR3 is TGTGCCAGCAGCAAACAGGTCCGCACTGAAGCTTTCTTT. Using reference TRBV11-3 and TRBJ1-1 for the parts outside the CDR3, the full variable domain is EAGVVQSPRYKIIEKKQPVAFWCNPISGHNTLYWYLQNLGQGPELLIRYENEEAVDDSQLPKDRFSAERLKGVDSTLKIQPAELGDSAVYLCASSKQVRTEAFFGQGTRLTVV.

The J gene is TRBJ2-1, the V gene TRBV2; 9 nucleotides agree with TRBD2. The germline V gene encodes CDR1 SNHLY and CDR2 FYNNEI. V shed 8 bases and J 4 bases; nucleotides not matched to a gene: 15. The CDR3 has 17 amino acids. In DNA form, the CDR3 reads TGTGCCAGCTCTCGGCCGGGACTAGCTGCGGGGTACAATGAGCAGTTCTTC. Encoded protein: CASSRPGLAAGYNEQFF.